Listed below are T cell receptor beta chains from one sample, sequenced in a study of human T cells and chemical hapten exposure. TCRdb re-derived calls from the RACE reads in MiXCR, one entry per CDR3 protein. The sample consists of around 80,000 distinct CDR3 sequences, 6.6% of them appearing once. Material: whole blood, obtained in connection with sensitization to the hapten diphenylcyclopropenone (DPC). The receptors derive from a woman aged 30 to 39 with alopecia areata. Some clones in this sample may be carry-over from other donors' samples. CDR3s include the opening cysteine and the closing phenylalanine or tryptophan. Fields, in order: D gene, clone size, J gene, V gene, CDR3 protein, CDR3 DNA. The D gene is left open where the match is weak. The size field is filled for only some rows; it gives once, few, many or a size class.

TRBD1 | few | TRBJ1-3 | TRBV7-2 | CASSRQGQVLSGNTIYF | TGTGCCAGCAGCCGCCAGGGACAGGTCCTCTCTGGAAACACCATATATTTT
. | many | TRBJ2-3 | TRBV7-2 | CASSLAKLSDTQYF | TGTGCCAGCAGCTTAGCTAAACTATCCGATACGCAGTATTTT
TRBD1 | many | TRBJ1-2 | TRBV5-1 | CASSKGQGDGYTF | TGCGCCAGCAGCAAAGGACAGGGGGATGGCTACACCTTC
TRBD1 | few | TRBJ2-1 | TRBV14 | CASSPNGAPLGTGRYNEQFF | TGTGCCAGCAGCCCGAACGGCGCCCCCCTTGGGACAGGGAGGTACAATGAGCAGTTCTTC
. | many | TRBJ2-3 | TRBV5-1 | CASSLASGAADTQYF | TGCGCCAGCAGCTTGGCTTCGGGGGCCGCAGATACGCAGTATTTT
. | . | TRBJ1-6 | TRBV5-6 | CASTSGVVNSPLHF | TGTGCCAGCACCTCAGGGGTTGTGAATTCACCCCTCCACTTT
TRBD1 | few | TRBJ1-2 | TRBV7-9 | CASSLEGQGIYGYTF | TGTGCCAGCAGCTTAGAGGGACAGGGTATCTATGGCTACACCTTC
TRBD2 | many | TRBJ2-3 | TRBV27 | CASSSRGRTSLSTDTQYF | TGTGCCAGCAGTTCCCGCGGCCGGACTAGCTTATCCACAGATACGCAGTATTTT
. | many | TRBJ1-1 | TRBV7-2 | CASSLLGEGWATEAFF | TGTGCCAGCAGCCTATTGGGGGAGGGGTGGGCCACTGAAGCTTTCTTT
. | many | TRBJ1-4 | TRBV13 | CASSPRESGELFF | TGTGCCAGCAGCCCCCGGGAGTCCGGAGAACTGTTTTTT
. | many | TRBJ2-3 | TRBV12-3/TRBV12-4 | CASSPPTTTDTQYF | TGTGCCAGCAGTCCTCCGACAACCACAGATACGCAGTATTTT
TRBD2 | many | TRBJ2-1 | TRBV4-1 | CASSQDTSGGIYNEQFF | TGCGCCAGCAGCCAAGATACTAGCGGGGGGATATACAATGAGCAGTTCTTC
. | . | TRBJ1-2 | TRBV10-3 | CAIKGRLGYGYTF | TGTGCCATCAAAGGGAGATTAGGCTATGGCTACACCTTC
TRBD2 | many | TRBJ2-1 | TRBV9 | CASSVEGIAGGNEQFF | TGTGCCAGCAGCGTAGAAGGGATAGCGGGGGGTAATGAGCAGTTCTTC
. | . | TRBJ2-1 | TRBV27 | CASSLGQKQFF | TGTGCCAGCAGTTTGGGGCAGAAGCAGTTCTTC
. | many | TRBJ2-3 | TRBV25-1 | CASSEGEVWGTDTQYF | TGTGCCAGCAGTGAAGGGGAGGTCTGGGGCACAGATACGCAGTATTTT
. | . | TRBJ1-1 | TRBV29-1 | CSVYEQGLNTEAFF | TGCAGCGTTTATGAACAGGGACTGAACACTGAAGCTTTCTTT
. | many | TRBJ1-1 | TRBV5-6 | CASSLEGGSAFF | TGTGCCAGCAGCTTGGAGGGGGGCTCAGCTTTCTTT